Listed below are T cell receptor beta chains from one sample, sequenced in a study of T cell responses to AZD1222 COVID-19 vaccine. The data were produced by immunoSEQ multiplex PCR, yet TCRdb's version contains in-frame clones alone and is incomplete. The sample carries around 200,000 clones, roughly 94% recorded once. The specimen comprised peripheral blood, sampled 28 days after the second AZD1222 dose. The receptors come from an adult who received the AZD1222 COVID-19 vaccine. The CDR3 runs from the conserved cysteine through the conserved F or W. D genes are given only for firm matches. Expanded clones get a size class; other rows say once, few or many, or leave the size out.

length	V	size	J	D	CDR3	DNA
13	TRBV7-3	.	TRBJ1-1	.	CASSSGKNTEAFF	TGTGCCAGCAGCTCGGGGAAGAACACTGAAGCTTTCTTT
14	TRBV7-6	.	TRBJ2-1	TRBD2	CASSFGGAYNEQFF	TGTGCCAGCAGCTTCGGGGGGGCCTACAATGAGCAGTTCTTC
15	TRBV7-2	.	TRBJ2-1	.	CASSLRAGAQHEQFF	TGTGCCAGCAGCTTGAGGGCAGGGGCGCAGCATGAGCAGTTCTTC
15	TRBV6-5	.	TRBJ2-1	TRBD2	CASSAQRGNYNEQFF	TGTGCCAGCAGCGCTCAGCGGGGGAATTACAATGAGCAGTTCTTC
15	TRBV7-9	.	TRBJ2-1	.	CASREKVQGRTEQFF	TGTGCCAGCAGAGAAAAGGTACAGGGAAGAACTGAGCAGTTCTTC
13	TRBV3-1/TRBV3-2	.	TRBJ2-7	TRBD1	CASSLGTGYEQYF	TGTGCCAGCAGCCTGGGGACAGGCTACGAGCAGTACTTC
17	TRBV5-1	.	TRBJ1-4	.	CASSLARQLLRGEKLFF	TGCGCCAGCAGCTTGGCCCGTCAGCTCCTAAGGGGTGAAAAACTGTTTTTT
14	TRBV7-9	.	TRBJ1-1	TRBD1	CASSLGQGRTEAFF	TGTGCCAGCAGCCTAGGACAGGGCCGGACTGAAGCTTTCTTT
16	TRBV24-1	once	TRBJ2-1	TRBD2	CATSDFRSGRDNEQFF	TGTGCCACCAGTGATTTTAGGAGCGGGAGAGACAATGAGCAGTTCTTC
15	TRBV18	.	TRBJ1-1	.	CASSPITGDGTEAFF	TGTGCCAGCTCGCCAATCACGGGGGACGGAACTGAAGCTTTCTTT
11	TRBV6-5	.	TRBJ1-1	.	CASSSRFEAFF	TGTGCCAGCAGTTCCCGATTTGAAGCTTTCTTT
15	TRBV19	.	TRBJ1-5	.	CASSRGTQNNQPQHF	TGTGCCAGTAGTCGGGGGACCCAAAACAATCAGCCCCAGCATTTT
14	TRBV6-6	.	TRBJ1-6	.	CASEDHTDNSPLHF	TGTGCCAGCGAGGACCACACCGATAATTCACCCCTCCACTTT
13	TRBV6-5	once	TRBJ2-7	.	CASSQGLHYEQYF	TGTGCCAGCAGCCAGGGGTTACACTACGAGCAGTACTTC
15	TRBV6-4	.	TRBJ2-1	.	CASSDSGLVEGERIF	TGTGCCAGCAGTGACTCGGGTCTGGTCGAGGGGGAAAGGATCTTC
14	TRBV19	.	TRBJ2-7	TRBD1	CASRSTGGLREQYF	TGTGCCAGTAGGTCGACAGGGGGTCTCCGCGAGCAGTACTTC
17	TRBV14	.	TRBJ2-7	.	CASSQGYGVVDSYEQYF	TGTGCCAGCAGCCAAGGGTATGGGGTAGTAGACTCCTACGAGCAGTACTTC
15	TRBV6-5	.	TRBJ1-5	.	CASRRRSGSNQPQHF	TGTGCCAGCAGGCGCAGGTCGGGGAGCAATCAGCCCCAGCATTTT
13	TRBV12-3/TRBV12-4	.	TRBJ1-2	TRBD1	CASRSTGEYGYTF	TGTGCCAGCAGATCCACAGGGGAATATGGCTACACCTTC
13	TRBV2	.	TRBJ1-1	.	CASNGRGGTEAFF	TGTGCCAGCAATGGACGGGGGGGAACTGAAGCTTTCTTT
16	TRBV11-3	.	TRBJ1-3	.	CASSLRGGNSGNTIYF	TGTGCCAGCAGCTTGAGGGGCGGGAACTCTGGAAACACCATATATTTT
11	TRBV5-1	.	TRBJ2-7	.	CASMEEGEQYF	TGCGCCAGCATGGAGGAGGGCGAGCAGTACTTC
13	TRBV30	.	TRBJ1-2	TRBD1	CAWSAAGGNGYTF	TGTGCCTGGAGTGCCGCAGGGGGCAATGGCTACACCTTC
11	TRBV12-3/TRBV12-4	once	TRBJ1-3	.	CASSSGNTIYF	TGTGCCAGCAGTTCTGGAAACACCATATATTTT
15	TRBV9	.	TRBJ2-5	TRBD2	CASSVAGRNQETQYF	TGTGCCAGCAGCGTAGCCGGGAGGAACCAAGAGACCCAGTACTTC
15	TRBV6-2/TRBV6-3	.	TRBJ2-3	.	CASSYGQGSTDTQYF	TGTGCCAGCAGTTACGGGCAGGGGAGCACAGATACGCAGTATTTT
15	TRBV7-3	once	TRBJ2-7	.	CASSLRQGGNYEQYF	TGTGCCAGCAGCTTACGGCAGGGGGGAAACTACGAGCAGTACTTC
14	TRBV27	once	TRBJ1-2	TRBD1	CASSSPDRGNGYTF	TGTGCCAGCAGTTCCCCGGACAGGGGTAATGGCTACACCTTC
15	TRBV5-6	.	TRBJ1-1	TRBD1	CASSRTGGLNTEAFF	TGTGCCAGCAGCCGGACAGGGGGTCTTAACACTGAAGCTTTCTTT
14	TRBV27	.	TRBJ1-5	.	CASSGGDRNQPQHF	TGTGCCAGCAGTGGGGGGGACCGCAATCAGCCCCAGCATTTT
16	TRBV5-6	.	TRBJ1-1	TRBD1	CASSFGQGGRGTEAFF	TGTGCCAGCAGCTTTGGACAGGGCGGCAGGGGAACTGAAGCTTTCTTT
14	TRBV27	.	TRBJ2-1	TRBD2	CASSLVPGGHEQFF	TGTGCCAGCAGTTTAGTTCCGGGAGGGCATGAGCAGTTCTTC
15	TRBV4-1	.	TRBJ1-5	.	CASSQEVQGYQPQHF	TGCGCCAGCAGCCAAGAAGTACAGGGCTATCAGCCCCAGCATTTT
11	TRBV2	.	TRBJ1-1	TRBD1	CASTLTGVAFF	TGTGCCAGCACCCTGACAGGGGTAGCTTTCTTT
13	TRBV12-3/TRBV12-4	.	TRBJ1-2	.	CASSWRGNYGYTF	TGTGCCAGCAGTTGGAGGGGCAACTATGGCTACACCTTC
15	TRBV21-1	.	TRBJ1-5	.	CASTKVGRSNQPQHF	TGTGCCAGCACCAAAGTGGGACGGAGCAATCAGCCCCAGCATTTT
15	TRBV7-9	few	TRBJ1-5	.	CASSLGQYSNQPQHF	TGTGCCAGCAGCTTAGGACAGTATAGCAATCAGCCCCAGCATTTT
15	TRBV12-5	.	TRBJ1-1	TRBD1	CASGKWTGQNTEAFF	TGTGCTAGTGGCAAATGGACAGGCCAGAACACTGAAGCTTTCTTT
14	TRBV29-1	.	TRBJ2-7	.	CSHPQRSRDYEQYF	TGCAGCCACCCCCAACGGAGCAGGGACTACGAGCAGTACTTC
13	TRBV25-1	.	TRBJ1-1	TRBD1	CASKNRGNTEAFF	TGTGCCAGCAAGAACAGGGGGAACACTGAAGCTTTCTTT
18	TRBV4-3	.	TRBJ2-3	TRBD2	CASSQARGGLGVADTQYF	TGCGCCAGCAGCCAAGCTCGGGGGGGCTTAGGTGTGGCAGATACGCAGTATTTT
17	TRBV5-4	.	TRBJ1-1	.	CASSPRGSGLMNTEAFF	TGTGCCAGCAGCCCTCGGGGATCGGGCCTCATGAACACTGAAGCTTTCTTT
12	TRBV23-1	.	TRBJ1-1	.	CASIGPGTEAFF	TGCGCCAGCATAGGCCCGGGGACTGAAGCTTTCTTT
13	TRBV24-1	.	TRBJ1-1	.	CATRSDRNTEAFF	TGTGCCACCCGATCTGACAGGAACACTGAAGCTTTCTTT
12	TRBV12-3/TRBV12-4	.	TRBJ1-2	.	CASTQGGYGYTF	TGTGCCAGCACCCAAGGGGGCTATGGCTACACCTTC
15	TRBV20-1	.	TRBJ2-3	TRBD1	CSAIDRGSIADTQYF	TGCAGTGCTATTGACAGGGGAAGTATTGCAGATACGCAGTATTTT